This TCR beta chain originates from a study of control samples from healthy donors and cancer patients. In germline, CDR1 is LNHDA, CDR2 SQIVND (reference sequence). The trim removed 3 bases at V and 2 bases at J, leaving 4 bases unmatched. This CDR3 has 16 amino acids. Sequencing was performed with immunoSEQ multiplex PCR; in TCRdb, only in-frame clones are kept and a portion is missing. The sample records around 150,000 clones, about 87% being singletons. The receptor was derived from a man aged 25-40 years in good health. The sample consisted of blood. The chain recombines TRBV19 with TRBJ2-3; 11 nucleotides agree with TRBD2. The CDR3 sequence: CASSIGTSGPTDTQYF. As DNA, the CDR3 is TGTGCCAGTAGTATCGGGACTAGCGGTCCCACAGATACGCAGTATTTT.